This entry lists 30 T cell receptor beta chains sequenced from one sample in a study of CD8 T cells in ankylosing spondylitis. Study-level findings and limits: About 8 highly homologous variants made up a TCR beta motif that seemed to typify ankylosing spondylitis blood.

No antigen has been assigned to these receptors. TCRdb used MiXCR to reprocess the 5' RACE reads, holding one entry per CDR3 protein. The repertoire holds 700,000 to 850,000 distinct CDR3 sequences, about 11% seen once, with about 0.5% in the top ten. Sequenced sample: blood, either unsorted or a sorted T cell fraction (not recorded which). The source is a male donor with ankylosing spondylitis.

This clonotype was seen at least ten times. CDR3 amino acids: CSVRPLSGESVGNEQFF. The CDR3 DNA sequence: TGCAGCGTTAGACCCCTCTCGGGAGAAAGTGTCGGCAATGAGCAGTTCTTC. The rearrangement links TRBV29-1 to TRBJ2-1; D perhaps matches TRBD2 (6 bases). The germline CDR1 and CDR2 sequences are SQVTM and ANQGSEA. Trimming stripped 5 bases from V and 6 bases from J, with 26 bases between. The CDR3 totals 17 residues.

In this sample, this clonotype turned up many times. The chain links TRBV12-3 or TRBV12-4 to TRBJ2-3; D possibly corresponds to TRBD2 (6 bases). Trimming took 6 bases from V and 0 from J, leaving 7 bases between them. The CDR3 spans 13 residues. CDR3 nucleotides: TGTGCCAGCAGGCGGGGAAGCACAGATACGCAGTATTTT. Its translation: CASRRGSTDTQYF.

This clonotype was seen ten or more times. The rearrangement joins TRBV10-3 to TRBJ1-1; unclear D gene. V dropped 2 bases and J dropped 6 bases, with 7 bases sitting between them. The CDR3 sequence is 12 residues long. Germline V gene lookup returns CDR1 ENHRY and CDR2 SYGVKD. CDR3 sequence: CAISEAEAEAFF. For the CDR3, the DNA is TGTGCCATCAGTGAGGCCGAAGCTGAAGCTTTCTTT.

The CDR3 here is CASSSYHTEQFF. CDR3 nucleotide sequence: TGTGCCAGCAGTTCCTATCACACTGAGCAGTTCTTC. This chain uses TRBV7-2 with TRBJ2-1, with unresolved D. This CDR3 spans 12 amino acids. Between the trimmed V and J ends, which lost 6 bases and 9 bases, there was a span of 12 bases. Per germline, CDR1 SGHTA and CDR2 FQGNSA.

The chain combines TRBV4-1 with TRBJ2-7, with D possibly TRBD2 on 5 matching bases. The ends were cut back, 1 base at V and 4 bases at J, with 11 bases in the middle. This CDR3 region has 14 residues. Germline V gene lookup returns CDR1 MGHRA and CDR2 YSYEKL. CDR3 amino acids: CASSQGRMGYEQYF. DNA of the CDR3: TGCGCCAGCAGCCAAGGGAGGATGGGGTACGAGCAGTACTTC.

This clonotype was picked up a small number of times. The CDR3 DNA is TGTGCCAGCTTGAACACCGGGGAGCTGTTTTTT. Translating it yields CASLNTGELFF. The rearrangement uses TRBV12-3 or TRBV12-4 and TRBJ2-2; D ambiguous. The CDR3 has 11 amino acids. The V end was cut by 8 bases, the J end by 1 base, with 2 bases between.

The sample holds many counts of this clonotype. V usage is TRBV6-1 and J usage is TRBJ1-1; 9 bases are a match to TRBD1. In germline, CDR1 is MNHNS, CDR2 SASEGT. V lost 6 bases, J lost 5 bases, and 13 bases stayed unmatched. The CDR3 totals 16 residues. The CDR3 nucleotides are TGTGCCAGCAGCCTCACAGGGGGCGGGCTTGGAACTGAAGCTTTCTTT. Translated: CASSLTGGGLGTEAFF.

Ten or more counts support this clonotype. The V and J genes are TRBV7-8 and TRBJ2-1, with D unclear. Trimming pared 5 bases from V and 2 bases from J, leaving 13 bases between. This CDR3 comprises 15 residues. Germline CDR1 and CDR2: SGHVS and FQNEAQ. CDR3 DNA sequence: TGTGCCAGCAGCCCCCCAAGCGTGACCTACAATGAGCAGTTCTTC. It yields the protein CASSPPSVTYNEQFF.

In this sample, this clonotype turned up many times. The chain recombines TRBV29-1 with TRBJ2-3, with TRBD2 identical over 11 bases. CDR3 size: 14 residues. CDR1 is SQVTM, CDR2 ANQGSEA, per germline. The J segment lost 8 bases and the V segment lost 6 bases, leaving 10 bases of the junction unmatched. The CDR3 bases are TGCAGCGTGGGACCGGGACTAGCGGCGGGTACGCAGTATTTT. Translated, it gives CSVGPGLAAGTQYF.

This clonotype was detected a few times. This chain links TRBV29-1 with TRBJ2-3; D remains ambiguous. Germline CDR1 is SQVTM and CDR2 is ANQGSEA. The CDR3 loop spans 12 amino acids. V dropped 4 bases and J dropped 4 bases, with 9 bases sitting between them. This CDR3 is CSVGQHPDTQYF. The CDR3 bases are TGCAGCGTTGGCCAACACCCAGATACGCAGTATTTT.

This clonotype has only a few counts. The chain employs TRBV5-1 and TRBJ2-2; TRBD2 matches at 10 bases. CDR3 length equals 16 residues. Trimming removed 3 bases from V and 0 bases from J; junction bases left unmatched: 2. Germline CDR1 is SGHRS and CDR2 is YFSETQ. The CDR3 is CASSYTSGANTGELFF. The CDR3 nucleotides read TGCGCCAGCAGCTACACTAGCGGGGCGAACACCGGGGAGCTGTTTTTT.

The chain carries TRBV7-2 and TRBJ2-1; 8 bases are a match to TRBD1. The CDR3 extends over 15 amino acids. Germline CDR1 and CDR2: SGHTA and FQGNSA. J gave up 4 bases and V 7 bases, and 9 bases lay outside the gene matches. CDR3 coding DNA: TGTGCCAGCACCAGGGGGCTTCTCCCTTACAATGAGCAGTTCTTC. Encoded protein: CASTRGLLPYNEQFF. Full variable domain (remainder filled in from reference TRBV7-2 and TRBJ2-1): GAGVSQSPSNKVTEKGKDVELRCDPISGHTALYWYRQSLGQGLEFLIYFQGNSAPDKSGLPSDRFSAERTGGSVSTLTIQRTQQEDSAVYLCASTRGLLPYNEQFFGPGTRLTVL.

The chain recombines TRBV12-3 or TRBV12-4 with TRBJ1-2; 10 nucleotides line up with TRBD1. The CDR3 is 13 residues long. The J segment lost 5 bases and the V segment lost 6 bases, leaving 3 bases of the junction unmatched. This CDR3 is CASRRDRGYGYTF. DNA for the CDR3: TGTGCCAGCAGACGGGACAGGGGTTATGGCTACACCTTC.

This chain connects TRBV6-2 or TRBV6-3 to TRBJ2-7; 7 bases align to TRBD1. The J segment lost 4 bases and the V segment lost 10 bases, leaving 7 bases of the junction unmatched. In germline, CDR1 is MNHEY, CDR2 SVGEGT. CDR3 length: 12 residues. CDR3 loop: CATPGQKYEQYF. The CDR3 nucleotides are TGTGCCACTCCGGGACAGAAATACGAGCAGTACTTC.

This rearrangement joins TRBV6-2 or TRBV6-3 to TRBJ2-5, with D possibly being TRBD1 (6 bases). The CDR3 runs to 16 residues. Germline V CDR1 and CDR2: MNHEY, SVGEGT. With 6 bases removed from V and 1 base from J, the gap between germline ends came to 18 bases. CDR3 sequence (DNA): TGTGCCAGCAGCGAGGGGGAACCAGTACTCCAAGAGACCCAGTACTTC. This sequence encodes CASSEGEPVLQETQYF.

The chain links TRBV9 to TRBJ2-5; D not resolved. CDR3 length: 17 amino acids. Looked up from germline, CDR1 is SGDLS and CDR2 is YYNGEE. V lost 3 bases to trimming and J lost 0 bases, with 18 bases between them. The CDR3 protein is CASSGGASTAYQETQYF. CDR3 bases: TGTGCCAGCAGCGGAGGCGCGAGCACAGCTTACCAAGAGACCCAGTACTTC. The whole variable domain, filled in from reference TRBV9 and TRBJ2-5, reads DSGVTQTPKHLITATGQRVTLRCSPRSGDLSVYWYQQSLDQGLQFLIQYYNGEERAKGNILERFSAQQFPDLHSELNLSSLELGDSALYFCASSGGASTAYQETQYFGPGTRLLVL.

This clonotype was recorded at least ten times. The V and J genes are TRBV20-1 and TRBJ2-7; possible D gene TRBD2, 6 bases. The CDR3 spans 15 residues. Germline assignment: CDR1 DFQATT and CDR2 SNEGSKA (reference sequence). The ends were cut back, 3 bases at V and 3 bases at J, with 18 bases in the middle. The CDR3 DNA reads TGCAGTGCTAGCCTGGGGGACTGGGGGATCTACGAGCAGTACTTC. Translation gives CSASLGDWGIYEQYF.

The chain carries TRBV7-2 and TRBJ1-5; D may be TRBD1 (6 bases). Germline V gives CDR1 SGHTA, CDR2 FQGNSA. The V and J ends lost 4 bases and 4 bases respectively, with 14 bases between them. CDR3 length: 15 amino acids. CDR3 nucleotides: TGTGCCAGCAGCTATCAGACAGGCGTTAATCAGCCCCAGCATTTT. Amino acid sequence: CASSYQTGVNQPQHF.

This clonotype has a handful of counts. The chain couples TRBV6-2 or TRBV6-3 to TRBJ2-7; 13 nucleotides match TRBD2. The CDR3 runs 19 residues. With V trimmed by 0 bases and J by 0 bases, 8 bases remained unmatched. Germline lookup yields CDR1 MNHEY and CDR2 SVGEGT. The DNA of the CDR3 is TGTGCCAGCAGTTACTCGAGGACTAGCGGGAGACTTCTCTCCTACGAGCAGTACTTC. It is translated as CASSYSRTSGRLLSYEQYF.

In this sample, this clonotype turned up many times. CDR3 in DNA: TGCAGCGTTGATCCGGGACAGGGGGCTACAGATACGCAGTATTTT. Translated: CSVDPGQGATDTQYF. The chain recombines TRBV29-1 with TRBJ2-3, with 12 nucleotides matching TRBD1. V was pared by 3 bases and J by 3 bases, with 4 bases of the junction left unmatched. The V gene's germline CDR1 is SQVTM and CDR2 ANQGSEA. The CDR3 covers 15 residues.

The DNA of the CDR3 is TGCGCCAGCAGCTGGGATACCAATAACTATGGCTACACCTTC. Its protein product is CASSWDTNNYGYTF. This chain joins TRBV5-1 and TRBJ1-2; D unclear. V was clipped by 3 bases and J by 1 base, with 10 bases between them. Germline CDR1 SGHRS, CDR2 YFSETQ. The CDR3 consists of 14 residues.

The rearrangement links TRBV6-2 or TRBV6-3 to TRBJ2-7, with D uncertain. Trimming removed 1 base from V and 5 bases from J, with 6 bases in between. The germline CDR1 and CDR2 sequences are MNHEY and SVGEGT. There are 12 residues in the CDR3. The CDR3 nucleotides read TGTGCCAGCAGTTACTTCCCCAACGAGCAGTACTTC. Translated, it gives CASSYFPNEQYF.

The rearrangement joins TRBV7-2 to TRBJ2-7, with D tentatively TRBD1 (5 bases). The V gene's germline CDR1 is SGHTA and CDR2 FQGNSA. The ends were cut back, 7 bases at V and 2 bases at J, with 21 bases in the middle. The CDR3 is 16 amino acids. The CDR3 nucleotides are TGTGCCAGCACCCGCCCGACAGTAAAGAACACCTACGAGCAGTACTTC. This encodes CASTRPTVKNTYEQYF.

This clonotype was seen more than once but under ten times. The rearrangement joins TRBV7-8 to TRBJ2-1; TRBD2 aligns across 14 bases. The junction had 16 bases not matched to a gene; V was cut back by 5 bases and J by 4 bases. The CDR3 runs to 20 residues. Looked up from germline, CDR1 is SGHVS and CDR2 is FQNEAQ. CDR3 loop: CASSTFPGLAGEVGYNEQFF. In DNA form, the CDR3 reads TGTGCCAGCAGCACCTTTCCGGGACTAGCGGGAGAAGTAGGTTACAATGAGCAGTTCTTC.

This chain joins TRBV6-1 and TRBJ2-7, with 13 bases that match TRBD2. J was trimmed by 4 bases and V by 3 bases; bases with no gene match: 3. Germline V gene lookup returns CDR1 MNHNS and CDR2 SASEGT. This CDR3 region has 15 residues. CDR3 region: CASSDGLAGVYEQYF. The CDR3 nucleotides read TGTGCCAGCAGTGATGGACTAGCGGGAGTGTACGAGCAGTACTTC.

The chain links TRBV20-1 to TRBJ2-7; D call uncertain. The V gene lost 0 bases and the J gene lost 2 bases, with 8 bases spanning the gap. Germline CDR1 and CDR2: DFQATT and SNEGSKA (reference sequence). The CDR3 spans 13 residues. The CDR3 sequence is CSARDVATYEQYF. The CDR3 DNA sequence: TGCAGTGCTAGAGATGTGGCCACCTACGAGCAGTACTTC.

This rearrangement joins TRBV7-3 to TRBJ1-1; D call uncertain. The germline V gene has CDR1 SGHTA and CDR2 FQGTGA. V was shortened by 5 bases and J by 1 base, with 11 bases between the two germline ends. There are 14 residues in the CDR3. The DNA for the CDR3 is TGTGCCAGCAGCCCAGACGGGAAGAACACTGAAGCTTTCTTT. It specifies CASSPDGKNTEAFF.

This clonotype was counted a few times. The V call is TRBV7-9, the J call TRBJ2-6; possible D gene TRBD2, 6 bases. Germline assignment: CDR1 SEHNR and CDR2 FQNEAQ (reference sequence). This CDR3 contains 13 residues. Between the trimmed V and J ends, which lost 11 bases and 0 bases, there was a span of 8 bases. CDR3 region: CASGGSGANVLTF. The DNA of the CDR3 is TGTGCCTCCGGGGGCTCTGGGGCCAACGTCCTGACTTTC.

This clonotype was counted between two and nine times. This CDR3 is CASTDSSYNEQFF. CDR3 coding DNA: TGCGCCAGTACGGATAGCTCCTACAATGAGCAGTTCTTC. V is TRBV5-1 and J is TRBJ2-1; no clear D. The germline V and J ends were trimmed by 8 bases and 0 bases, with 9 bases remaining between them. This CDR3 comprises 13 residues. Germline CDR1 reads SGHRS; CDR2 reads YFSETQ.

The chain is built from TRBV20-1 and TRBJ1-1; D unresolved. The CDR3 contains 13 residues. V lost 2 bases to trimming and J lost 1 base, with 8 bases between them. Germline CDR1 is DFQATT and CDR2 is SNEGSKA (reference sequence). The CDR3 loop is CSARNGRNTEAFF. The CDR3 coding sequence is TGCAGTGCTAGAAACGGGCGGAACACTGAAGCTTTCTTT.